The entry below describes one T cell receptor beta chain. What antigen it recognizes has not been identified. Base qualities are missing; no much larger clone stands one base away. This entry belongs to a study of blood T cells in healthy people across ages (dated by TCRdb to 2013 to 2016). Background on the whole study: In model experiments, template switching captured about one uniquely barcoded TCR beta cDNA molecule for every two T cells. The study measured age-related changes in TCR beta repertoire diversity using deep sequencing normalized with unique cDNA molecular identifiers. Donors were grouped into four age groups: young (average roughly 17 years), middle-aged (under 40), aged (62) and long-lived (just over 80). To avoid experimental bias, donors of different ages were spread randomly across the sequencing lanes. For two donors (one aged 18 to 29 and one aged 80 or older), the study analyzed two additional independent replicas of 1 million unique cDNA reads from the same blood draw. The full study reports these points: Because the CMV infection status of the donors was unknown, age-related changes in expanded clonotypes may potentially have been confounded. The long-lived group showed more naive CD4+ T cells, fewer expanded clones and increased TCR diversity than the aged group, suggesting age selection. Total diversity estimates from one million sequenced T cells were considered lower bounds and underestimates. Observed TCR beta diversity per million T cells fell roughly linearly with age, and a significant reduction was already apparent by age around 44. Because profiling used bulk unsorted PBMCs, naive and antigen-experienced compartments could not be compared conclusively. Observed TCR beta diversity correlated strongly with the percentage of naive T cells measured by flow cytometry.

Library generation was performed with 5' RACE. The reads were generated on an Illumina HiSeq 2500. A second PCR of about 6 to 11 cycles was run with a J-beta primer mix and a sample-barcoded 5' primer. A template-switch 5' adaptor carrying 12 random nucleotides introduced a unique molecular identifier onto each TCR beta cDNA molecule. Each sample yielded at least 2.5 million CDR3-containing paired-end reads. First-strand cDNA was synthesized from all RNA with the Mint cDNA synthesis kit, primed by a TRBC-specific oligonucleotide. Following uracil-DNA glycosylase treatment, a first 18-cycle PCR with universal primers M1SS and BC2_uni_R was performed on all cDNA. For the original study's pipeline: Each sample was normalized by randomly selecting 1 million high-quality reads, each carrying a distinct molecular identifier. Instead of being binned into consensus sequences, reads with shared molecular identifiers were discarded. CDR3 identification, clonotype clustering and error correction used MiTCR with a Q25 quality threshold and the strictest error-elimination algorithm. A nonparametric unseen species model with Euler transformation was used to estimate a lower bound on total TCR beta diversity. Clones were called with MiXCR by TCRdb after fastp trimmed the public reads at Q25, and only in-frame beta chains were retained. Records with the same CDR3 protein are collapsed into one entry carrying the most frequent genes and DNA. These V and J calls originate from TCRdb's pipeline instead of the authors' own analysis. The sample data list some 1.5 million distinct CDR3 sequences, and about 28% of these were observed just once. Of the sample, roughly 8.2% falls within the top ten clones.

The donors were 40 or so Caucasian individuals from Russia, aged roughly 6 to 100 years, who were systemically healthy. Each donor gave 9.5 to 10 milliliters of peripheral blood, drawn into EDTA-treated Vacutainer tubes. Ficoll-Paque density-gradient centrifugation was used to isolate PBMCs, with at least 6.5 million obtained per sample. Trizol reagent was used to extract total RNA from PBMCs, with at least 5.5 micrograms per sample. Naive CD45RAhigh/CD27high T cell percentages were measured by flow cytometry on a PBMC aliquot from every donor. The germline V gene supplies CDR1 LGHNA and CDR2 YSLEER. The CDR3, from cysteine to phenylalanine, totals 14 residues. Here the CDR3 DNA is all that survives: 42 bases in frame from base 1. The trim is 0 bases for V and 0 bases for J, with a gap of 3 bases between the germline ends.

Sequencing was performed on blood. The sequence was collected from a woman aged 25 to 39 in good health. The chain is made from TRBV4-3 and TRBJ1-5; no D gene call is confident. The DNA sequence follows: TGCGCCAGCAGCCAAGATATTAGCAATCAGCCCCAGCATTTT. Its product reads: CASSQDISNQPQHF.